The T cell receptor (beta chain) described here comes from a study of T cells in Graves' hyperthyroidism and ophthalmopathy. Per germline, CDR1 SGHKS and CDR2 YYEKEE (reference sequence). The CDR3 extends over 15 amino acids. With V trimmed by 3 bases and J by 3 bases, 3 bases remained unmatched. Amplification yielded TCR beta CDR3 regions, with RNA transcripts as the source. HTBI primers were used for first-round RT-PCR of the TCR CDR3. Each CDR3 protein is one row after TCRdb ran MiXCR on the multiplex PCR reads. The data hold under 200,000 distinct CDR3 sequences, with about 9% observed a single time. This clonotype showed up just a few times. Lactation, pregnancy, other autoimmune disease or uncontrolled infection excluded patients.

This rearrangement joins TRBV5-5 to TRBJ1-5, with 10 positions matching TRBD1. The sample was blood. The TCR originated in a woman aged 18-35 years with Graves' hyperthyroidism that later progressed to Graves' ophthalmopathy. This chain's CDR3 is CASSYGQGDNQPQHF. CDR3 DNA sequence: TGTGCCAGCAGCTATGGACAGGGGGACAATCAGCCCCAGCATTTT.